The source of this T cell receptor (beta chain) is a study of T-cell reconstitution after alpha-beta-depleted transplantation in children (dated by TCRdb to the mid-2010s). Context from the whole study: Using TCR repertoire profiling, the study followed T-cell immune reconstitution in a quantitative way in children after TCRalphabeta/CD19-depleted allogeneic hematopoietic cell transplantation.

Library preparation used PCR. Instrument used: Illumina HiSeq 2500. To normalize quantification of the TCRbeta repertoire, the TCR libraries were built with molecular barcoding that relied on unique molecular identifiers. The public reads were quality trimmed at Q25 with fastp and then assembled into clones with MiXCR by TCRdb, keeping productive beta chains. Records with the same CDR3 protein are collapsed into one entry carrying the most frequent genes and DNA. The sample records a few hundred thousand distinct CDR3 sequences, 9.7% of which are singletons. About 5.4% of the sample rests with the top ten. Ten or more counts support this clonotype. Its antigen is still unknown. Nothing much larger sits one base from this clone, and base qualities are not available. The CDR3 measures 14 amino acids from cysteine to phenylalanine. The entry retains the CDR3 DNA only, 42 bases that are in frame from base 1. Deletion took 2 bases off V and 4 bases off J, with a span of 10 bases between the germline ends. The germline V gene specifies SGHRS as CDR1 and YFSETQ as CDR2.

This TCR derives from a human donor who donated a stem cell graft to a child with SCID. The sample consisted of PBMCs from the stem cell graft donor, taken from the stem cell graft. The sequence is built from TRBV5-1 and TRBJ2-1, with no confident D gene call. The DNA sequence is given as TGCGCCAGCAGCTTTGGAGCTACATACAATGAGCAGTTCTTC. This is translated as CASSFGATYNEQFF.